Listed below are T cell receptor beta chains from one sample, sequenced in a study of T cells in Graves' hyperthyroidism and ophthalmopathy. Using its own MiXCR run on the multiplex PCR reads, TCRdb lists one record per CDR3 protein. The sample includes 500,000 to 750,000 distinct CDR3 sequences, around a sixth of them seen just once. Sequenced input: blood. The receptors shown here come from a woman aged 30 to 39 with Graves' hyperthyroidism. The CDR3 runs from the conserved cysteine through the conserved F or W. A D gene is named only where the DNA matches it firmly. A row's size may be missing; if present it is once, few, many or a size class.

J | size | V | D | CDR3 | DNA
TRBJ2-3 | - | TRBV18 | - | CASSPPMGDTDTQYF | TGTGCCAGCTCACCACCGATGGGAGACACAGATACGCAGTATTTT
TRBJ2-3 | many | TRBV6-1 | - | CASSFANTDTQYF | TGTGCCAGCAGTTTCGCTAACACAGATACGCAGTATTTT
TRBJ2-1 | many | TRBV7-2 | TRBD1 | CASSRLKGQVTNNEQFF | TGTGCCAGCAGCCGGTTAAAGGGACAGGTGACGAACAATGAGCAGTTCTTC
TRBJ1-5 | many | TRBV3-1 | - | CASSQVVGNQPQHF | TGTGCCAGCAGCCAAGTTGTGGGAAATCAGCCCCAGCATTTT
TRBJ1-2 | - | TRBV19 | TRBD1 | CASSIATGTSGYTF | TGTGCCAGTAGTATTGCGACAGGGACGAGTGGCTACACCTTC
TRBJ2-7 | - | TRBV7-2 | - | CASSLEVTTYEQYF | TGTGCCAGCAGCTTGGAGGTCACAACCTACGAGCAGTACTTC
TRBJ2-1 | many | TRBV13 | - | CASSPSRGLYNEQFF | TGTGCCAGCAGCCCGTCCCGGGGACTCTACAATGAGCAGTTCTTC
TRBJ2-3 | many | TRBV7-3 | TRBD2 | CASSTTSATSTDTQYF | TGTGCCAGCAGTACTACTAGCGCGACTAGCACAGATACGCAGTATTTT
TRBJ2-6 | many | TRBV11-1 | - | CASSLGRANVLTF | TGTGCCAGCAGCTTAGGCCGGGCCAACGTCCTGACTTTC
TRBJ2-3 | many | TRBV20-1 | - | CSASPGLVGDTQYF | TGCAGTGCTAGCCCGGGACTTGTAGGAGATACGCAGTATTTT
TRBJ2-7 | few | TRBV7-9 | TRBD2 | CASSLRGGTSGRAYEQYF | TGTGCCAGCAGCTTGAGGGGGGGTACTAGCGGGAGGGCCTACGAGCAGTACTTC
TRBJ1-5 | few | TRBV7-3 | TRBD1 | CASSPTGKDQPQHF | TGTGCCAGCAGCCCGACAGGGAAAGATCAGCCCCAGCATTTT
TRBJ2-1 | - | TRBV7-9 | TRBD2 | CASSQGTSGRFDEQFF | TGTGCCAGCAGCCAAGGGACTAGCGGGAGATTTGATGAGCAGTTCTTC
TRBJ2-1 | - | TRBV20-1 | TRBD2 | CSAASSGYNEQFF | TGCAGTGCAGCTTCTAGCGGGTACAATGAGCAGTTCTTC
TRBJ2-7 | many | TRBV12-3/TRBV12-4 | TRBD2 | CASTPGASGYEQYF | TGTGCCAGCACCCCTGGGGCTAGCGGCTACGAGCAGTACTTC
TRBJ2-3 | many | TRBV28 | - | CASSSLGGSTDTQYF | TGTGCCAGCAGTTCGTTAGGAGGTTCCACAGATACGCAGTATTTT
TRBJ2-7 | many | TRBV5-1 | TRBD1 | CASSIGQGANEQYF | TGCGCCAGCAGCATTGGACAGGGGGCGAACGAGCAGTACTTC
TRBJ1-1 | many | TRBV3-1 | - | CASSPRDTLNTEAFF | TGTGCCAGCAGCCCCCGGGACACCTTGAACACTGAAGCTTTCTTT
TRBJ1-1 | many | TRBV12-3/TRBV12-4 | - | CASSLAGLGGRRAEAFF | TGTGCCAGCAGTTTAGCAGGTTTGGGCGGGCGGCGGGCTGAAGCTTTCTTT
TRBJ2-1 | many | TRBV7-2 | - | CASRFDDARNEQFF | TGTGCCAGCAGGTTTGACGACGCGAGGAATGAGCAGTTCTTC
TRBJ1-1 | - | TRBV19 | TRBD1 | CASSKQGARTSIEAFF | TGTGCCAGTAGTAAACAGGGGGCGCGGACGTCAATCGAAGCTTTCTTT
TRBJ1-1 | - | TRBV7-2 | - | CASSTQPKTEAFF | TGTGCCAGCAGCACCCAACCCAAGACTGAAGCTTTCTTT
TRBJ2-1 | few | TRBV10-3 | - | CAISEVGVPYNEQFF | TGTGCCATCAGTGAGGTAGGGGTTCCCTACAATGAGCAGTTCTTC
TRBJ2-1 | few | TRBV5-1 | TRBD2 | CASSLAFRTSGVEQFF | TGCGCCAGCAGCTTGGCCTTTAGGACTAGCGGCGTTGAGCAGTTCTTC
TRBJ1-6 | many | TRBV5-1 | TRBD1 | CASTLRGQDNSPLHF | TGCGCCAGCACCCTTCGCGGACAGGATAATTCACCCCTCCACTTT
TRBJ2-2 | - | TRBV7-2 | TRBD1 | CASSLVQGYTGELFF | TGTGCCAGCAGCTTAGTACAGGGGTACACCGGGGAGCTGTTTTTT
TRBJ1-5 | - | TRBV15 | - | CATSRYGVSNQPQHF | TGTGCCACCAGCAGATACGGGGTGAGCAATCAGCCCCAGCATTTT
TRBJ2-5 | many | TRBV7-9 | TRBD1 | CASSPGTAKETQYF | TGTGCCAGCAGCCCTGGGACAGCCAAAGAGACCCAGTACTTC
TRBJ2-6 | - | TRBV28 | - | CASSSPAGTEEVVLTF | TGTGCCAGCAGTTCTCCCGCCGGGACGGAAGAAGTGGTCCTGACTTTC
TRBJ2-3 | many | TRBV20-1 | TRBD2 | CSANGKREGADTQYF | TGCAGTGCAAACGGAAAGCGGGAGGGCGCAGATACGCAGTATTTT
TRBJ2-1 | few | TRBV20-1 | TRBD2 | CSARGRAGAYNEQFF | TGCAGTGCTAGAGGAAGAGCGGGAGCTTACAATGAGCAGTTCTTC
TRBJ1-1 | many | TRBV2 | - | CASSAEGPERGTEAFF | TGTGCCAGCAGTGCGGAGGGCCCCGAGAGAGGAACTGAAGCTTTCTTT
TRBJ2-1 | many | TRBV9 | TRBD2 | CASSEEPGLGLYNEQFF | TGTGCCAGCAGCGAGGAACCGGGACTAGGCCTCTACAATGAGCAGTTCTTC
TRBJ2-7 | - | TRBV9 | - | CASSSLAQTYEQYF | TGTGCCAGCAGCTCCTTAGCTCAGACCTACGAGCAGTACTTC
TRBJ1-2 | many | TRBV2 | - | CASSNSLLNYGYTF | TGTGCCAGCAGTAACAGTCTACTTAACTATGGCTACACCTTC
TRBJ2-1 | many | TRBV29-1 | - | CSAVAPPGAPRSEQFF | TGCAGCGCCGTTGCGCCGCCGGGGGCTCCGAGGAGTGAGCAGTTCTTC
TRBJ2-1 | - | TRBV7-3 | TRBD2 | CASSLLFLAGENYNEQFF | TGTGCCAGCAGCCTCCTTTTCTTGGCGGGAGAGAACTACAATGAGCAGTTCTTC
TRBJ1-4 | many | TRBV12-3/TRBV12-4 | TRBD1 | CASSSTGGFEKLFF | TGTGCCAGCAGTTCGACAGGGGGATTCGAAAAACTGTTTTTT
TRBJ2-7 | - | TRBV29-1 | TRBD2 | CSVRTSAYEQYF | TGCAGCGTCCGGACTAGCGCCTACGAGCAGTACTTC
TRBJ2-7 | many | TRBV2 | TRBD1 | CASSAGQGTSYEQYF | TGTGCCAGCAGTGCGGGACAGGGTACTTCCTACGAGCAGTACTTC
TRBJ2-1 | many | TRBV19 | TRBD1 | CASSGQGRTYNEQFF | TGTGCCAGTAGCGGACAGGGGAGGACCTACAATGAGCAGTTCTTC
TRBJ2-3 | many | TRBV30 | - | CAWSALAVGPHTQYF | TGTGCCTGGAGTGCCCTGGCGGTGGGGCCTCATACGCAGTATTTT